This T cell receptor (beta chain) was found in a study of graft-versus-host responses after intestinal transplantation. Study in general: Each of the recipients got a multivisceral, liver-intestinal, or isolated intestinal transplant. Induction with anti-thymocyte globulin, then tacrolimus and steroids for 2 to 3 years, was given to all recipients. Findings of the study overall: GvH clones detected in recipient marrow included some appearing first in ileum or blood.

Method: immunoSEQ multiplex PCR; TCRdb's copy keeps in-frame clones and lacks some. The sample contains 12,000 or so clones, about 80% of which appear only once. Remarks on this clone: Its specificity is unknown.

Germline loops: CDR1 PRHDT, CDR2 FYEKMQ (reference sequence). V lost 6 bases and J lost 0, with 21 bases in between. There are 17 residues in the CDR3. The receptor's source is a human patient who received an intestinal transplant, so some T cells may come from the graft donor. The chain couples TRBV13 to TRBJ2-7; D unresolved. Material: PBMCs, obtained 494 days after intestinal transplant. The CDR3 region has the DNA TGTGCCAGCAGTTTCACCCAAAGACTTTTACCCTCCTACGAGCAGTACTTC. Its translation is CASSFTQRLLPSYEQYF.